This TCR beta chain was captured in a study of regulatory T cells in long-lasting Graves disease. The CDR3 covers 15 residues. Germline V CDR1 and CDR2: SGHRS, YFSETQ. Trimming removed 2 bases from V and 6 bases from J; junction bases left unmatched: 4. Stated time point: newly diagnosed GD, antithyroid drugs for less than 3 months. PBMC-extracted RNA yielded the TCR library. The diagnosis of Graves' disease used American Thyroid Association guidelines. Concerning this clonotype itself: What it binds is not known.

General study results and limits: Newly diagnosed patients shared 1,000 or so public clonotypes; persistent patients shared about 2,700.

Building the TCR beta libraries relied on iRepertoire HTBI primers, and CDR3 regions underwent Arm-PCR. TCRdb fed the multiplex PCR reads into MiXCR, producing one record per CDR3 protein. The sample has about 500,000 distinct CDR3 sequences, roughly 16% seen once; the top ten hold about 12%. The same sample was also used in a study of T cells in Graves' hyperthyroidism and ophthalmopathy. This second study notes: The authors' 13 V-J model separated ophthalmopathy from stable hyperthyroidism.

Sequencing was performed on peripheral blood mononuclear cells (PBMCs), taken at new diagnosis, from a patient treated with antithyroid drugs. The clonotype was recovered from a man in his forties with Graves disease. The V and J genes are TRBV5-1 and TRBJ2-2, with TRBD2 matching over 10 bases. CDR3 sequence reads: CASSFSGRPPGELFF. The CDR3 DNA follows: TGCGCCAGCAGCTTTAGCGGGAGGCCTCCCGGGGAGCTGTTTTTT.